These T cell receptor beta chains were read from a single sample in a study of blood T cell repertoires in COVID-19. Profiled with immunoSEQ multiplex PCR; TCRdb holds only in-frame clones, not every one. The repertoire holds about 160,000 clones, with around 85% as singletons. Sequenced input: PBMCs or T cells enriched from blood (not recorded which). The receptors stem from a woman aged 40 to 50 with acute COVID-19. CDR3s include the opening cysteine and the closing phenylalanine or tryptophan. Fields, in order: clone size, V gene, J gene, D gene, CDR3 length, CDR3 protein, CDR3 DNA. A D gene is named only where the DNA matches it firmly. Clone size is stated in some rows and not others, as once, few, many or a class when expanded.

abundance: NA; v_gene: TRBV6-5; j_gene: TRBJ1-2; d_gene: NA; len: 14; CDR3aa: CASSRRIDNYGYTF; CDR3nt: TGTGCCAGCAGCCGCAGGATCGATAACTATGGCTACACCTTC
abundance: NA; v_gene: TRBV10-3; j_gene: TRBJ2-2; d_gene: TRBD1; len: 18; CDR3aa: CAVSAKPGQATNTGELFF; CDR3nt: TGTGCCGTCAGTGCGAAACCGGGACAGGCTACGAACACCGGGGAGCTGTTTTTT
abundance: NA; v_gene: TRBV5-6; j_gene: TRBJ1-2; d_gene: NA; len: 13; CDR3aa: CASSLGTVRGYTF; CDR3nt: TGTGCCAGCAGCTTGGGGACAGTACGTGGCTACACCTTC
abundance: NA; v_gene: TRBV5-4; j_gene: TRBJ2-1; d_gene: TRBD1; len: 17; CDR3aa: CASSLAGTGSPYNEQFF; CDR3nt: TGTGCCAGCAGCTTGGCCGGGACAGGATCCCCCTACAATGAGCAGTTCTTC
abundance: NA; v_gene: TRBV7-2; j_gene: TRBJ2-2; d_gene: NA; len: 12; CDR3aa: CASSPYTGELFF; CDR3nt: TGTGCCAGCAGCCCGTACACCGGGGAGCTGTTTTTT
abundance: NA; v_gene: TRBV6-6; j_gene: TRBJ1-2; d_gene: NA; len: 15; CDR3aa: CASSFPSQGNYGYTF; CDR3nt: TGTGCCAGCAGTTTCCCCTCCCAGGGGAACTATGGCTACACCTTC
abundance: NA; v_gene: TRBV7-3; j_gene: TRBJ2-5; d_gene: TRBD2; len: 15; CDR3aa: CASSRTSGELETQYF; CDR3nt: TGTGCCAGCAGCCGAACTAGCGGGGAGTTAGAGACCCAGTACTTC
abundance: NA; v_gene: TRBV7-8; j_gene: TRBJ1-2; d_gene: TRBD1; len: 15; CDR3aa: CASSLTQGLTSLYTF; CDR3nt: TGTGCCAGCAGCTTAACACAGGGGCTGACTAGTCTCTACACCTTC
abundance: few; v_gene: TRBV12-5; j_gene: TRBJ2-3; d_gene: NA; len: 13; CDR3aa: CASGTGESYTQYF; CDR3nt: TGTGCTAGTGGGACGGGGGAGTCCTATACGCAGTATTTT
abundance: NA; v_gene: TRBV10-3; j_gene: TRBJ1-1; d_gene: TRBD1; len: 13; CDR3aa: CAAGQGRNTEAFF; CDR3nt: TGTGCCGCCGGACAGGGGAGGAACACTGAAGCTTTCTTT
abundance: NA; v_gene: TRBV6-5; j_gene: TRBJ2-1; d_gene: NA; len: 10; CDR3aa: CASSSDEQFF; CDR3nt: TGTGCCAGCAGTTCGGATGAGCAGTTCTTC
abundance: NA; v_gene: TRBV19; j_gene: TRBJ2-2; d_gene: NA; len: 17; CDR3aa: CASSIDQAGPRTGELFF; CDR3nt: TGTGCCAGTAGTATAGATCAGGCGGGGCCCCGGACCGGGGAGCTGTTTTTT
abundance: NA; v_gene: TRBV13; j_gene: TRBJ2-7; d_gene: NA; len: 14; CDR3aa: CASSLSGGAYEQYF; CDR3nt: TGTGCCAGCAGCTTGTCTGGCGGTGCCTACGAGCAGTACTTC
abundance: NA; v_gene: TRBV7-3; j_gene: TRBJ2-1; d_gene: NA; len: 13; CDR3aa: CASSLSRVNEQFF; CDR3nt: TGTGCCAGCAGCTTATCGAGGGTGAATGAGCAGTTCTTC
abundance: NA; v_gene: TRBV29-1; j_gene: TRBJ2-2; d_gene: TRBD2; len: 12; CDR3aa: CSVVGEGGELFF; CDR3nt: TGCAGCGTTGTCGGGGAGGGTGGGGAGCTGTTTTTT
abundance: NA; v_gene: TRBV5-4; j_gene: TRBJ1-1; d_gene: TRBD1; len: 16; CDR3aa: CASSPPRTGGATEAFF; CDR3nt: TGTGCCAGCAGCCCTCCCCGGACAGGGGGCGCGACTGAAGCTTTCTTT
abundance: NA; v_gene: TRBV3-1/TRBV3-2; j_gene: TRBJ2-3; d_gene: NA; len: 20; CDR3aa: CASSQAYFWGRERGTDTQYF; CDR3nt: TGTGCCAGCAGCCAAGCCTATTTTTGGGGGCGGGAGAGGGGCACAGATACGCAGTATTTT
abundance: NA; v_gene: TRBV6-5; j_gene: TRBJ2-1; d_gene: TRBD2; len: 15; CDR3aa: CASRPSGSLYNEQFF; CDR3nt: TGTGCCAGCAGACCGAGCGGGAGTCTCTACAATGAGCAGTTCTTC
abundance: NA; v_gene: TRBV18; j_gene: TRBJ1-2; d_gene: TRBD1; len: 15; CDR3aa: CASSAGTGTNYGYTF; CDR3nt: TGTGCCAGCTCCGCCGGGACAGGGACTAACTATGGCTACACCTTC
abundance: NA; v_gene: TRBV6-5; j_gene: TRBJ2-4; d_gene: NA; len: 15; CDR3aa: CASSLASQGKNIQYF; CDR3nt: TGTGCCAGCAGTTTAGCCTCACAGGGCAAAAACATTCAGTACTTC
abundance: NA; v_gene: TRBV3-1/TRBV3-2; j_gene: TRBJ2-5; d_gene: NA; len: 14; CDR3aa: CASSLRGGRETQYF; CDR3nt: TGTGCCAGCAGCCTAAGGGGGGGGCGAGAGACCCAGTACTTC
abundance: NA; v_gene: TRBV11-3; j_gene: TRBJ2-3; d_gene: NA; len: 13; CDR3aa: CASSARSGDTQYF; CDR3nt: TGTGCCAGCAGCGCCCGGTCGGGAGATACGCAGTATTTT
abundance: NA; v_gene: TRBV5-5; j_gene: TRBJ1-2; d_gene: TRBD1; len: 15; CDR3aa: CASSGWGQGVDGYTF; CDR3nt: TGTGCCAGCAGCGGTTGGGGACAGGGGGTCGATGGCTACACCTTC
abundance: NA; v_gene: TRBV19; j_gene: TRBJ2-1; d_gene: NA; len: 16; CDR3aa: CASSISGTPYNNEQFF; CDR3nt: TGTGCCAGTAGTATATCCGGGACACCCTATAACAATGAGCAGTTCTTC
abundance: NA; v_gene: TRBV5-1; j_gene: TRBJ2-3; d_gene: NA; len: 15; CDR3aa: CASSSLGASTDTQYF; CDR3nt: TGCGCCAGCAGCTCCCTTGGAGCTAGCACAGATACGCAGTATTTT
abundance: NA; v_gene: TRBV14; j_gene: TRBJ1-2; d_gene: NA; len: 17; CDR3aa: CASSHGIVQGIRYGYTF; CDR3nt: TGTGCCAGCAGCCATGGGATTGTCCAGGGGATTCGGTATGGCTACACCTTC
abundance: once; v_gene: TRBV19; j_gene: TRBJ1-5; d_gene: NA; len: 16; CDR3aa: CASTVNSPYSNQPQHF; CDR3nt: TGTGCCAGTACCGTCAACAGCCCCTATAGCAATCAGCCCCAGCATTTT
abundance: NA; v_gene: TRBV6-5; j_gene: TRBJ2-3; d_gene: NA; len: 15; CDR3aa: CASRPSGAYTDTQYF; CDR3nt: TGTGCCAGCAGACCCTCAGGGGCGTACACAGATACGCAGTATTTT
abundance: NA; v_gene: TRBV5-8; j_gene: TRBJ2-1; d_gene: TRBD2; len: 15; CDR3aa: CASSLPGTSSNEQFF; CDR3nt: TGTGCCAGCAGCTTGCCCGGGACTAGCAGCAATGAGCAGTTCTTC
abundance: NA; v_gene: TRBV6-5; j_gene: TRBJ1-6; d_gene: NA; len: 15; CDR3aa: CASSYDGSYNSPLHF; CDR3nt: TGTGCCAGCAGTTACGATGGCAGCTATAATTCACCCCTCCACTTT
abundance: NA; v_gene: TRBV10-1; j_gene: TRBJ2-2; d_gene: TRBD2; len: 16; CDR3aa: CASSGLAGANTGELFF; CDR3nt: TGCGCCAGCAGTGGACTAGCGGGGGCGAACACCGGGGAGCTGTTTTTT
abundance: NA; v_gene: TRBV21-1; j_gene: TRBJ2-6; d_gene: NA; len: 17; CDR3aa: CASSQRPGFSGANVLTF; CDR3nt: TGTGCCAGCAGCCAACGCCCAGGGTTTTCTGGGGCCAACGTCCTGACTTTC
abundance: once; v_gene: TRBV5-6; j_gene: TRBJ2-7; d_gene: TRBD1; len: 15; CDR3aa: CASVSRDSLSYEQYF; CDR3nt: TGTGCCAGCGTATCTAGGGACAGCTTGTCCTACGAGCAGTACTTC
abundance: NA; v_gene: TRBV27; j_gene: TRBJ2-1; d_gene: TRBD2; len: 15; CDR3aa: CASSLGLAGLGEQFF; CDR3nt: TGTGCCAGCAGTTTAGGACTAGCGGGACTAGGGGAGCAGTTCTTC
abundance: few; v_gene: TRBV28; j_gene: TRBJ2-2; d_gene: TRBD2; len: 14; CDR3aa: CASSSAGYTGELFF; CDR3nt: TGTGCCAGCAGTTCAGCGGGGTACACCGGGGAGCTGTTTTTT
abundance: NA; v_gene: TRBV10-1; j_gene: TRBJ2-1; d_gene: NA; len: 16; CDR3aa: CASSESTGFSYNEQFF; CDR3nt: TGCGCCAGCAGTGAATCAACGGGGTTCTCCTACAATGAGCAGTTCTTC
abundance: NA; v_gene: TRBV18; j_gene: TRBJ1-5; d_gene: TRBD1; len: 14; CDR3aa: CASSPFTGDQPQHF; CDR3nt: TGTGCCAGCTCACCATTCACAGGGGATCAGCCCCAGCATTTT
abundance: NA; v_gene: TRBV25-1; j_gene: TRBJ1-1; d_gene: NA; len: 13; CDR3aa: CASSDRVGTEAFF; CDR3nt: TGTGCCAGCAGTGACAGGGTAGGCACTGAAGCTTTCTTT